The 23 T cell receptor beta chains in this list originate from one sample, sequenced in a study of tumor and adjacent non-tumor tissue in lung cancer. The template was RNA from unsorted bulk tissue. The library came from three nested PCR rounds adapted from ARM-PCR protocols. TCRdb independently ran MiXCR on the multiplex PCR reads; one entry per CDR3 protein. The top ten clones hold about 14% of a sample with 65,000 to 95,000 distinct CDR3 sequences, over 80% of them seen once. What was sequenced was lung tumor tissue. These receptors all come from a woman in her fifties or sixties with non-small cell lung cancer.

Note on this clonotype: Because the CDR3 is missing its conserved closing phenylalanine or tryptophan, this is likely a read error. The chain combines TRBV28 with TRBJ2-7; 8 nucleotides align to TRBD2. Germline values: CDR1 MDHEN, CDR2 SYDVKM. The length of the CDR3 is 13 residues. In DNA, the CDR3 is TGTTTACGGGCTAGCGGGTGGAGTTTCGAGCAGTACTTA. Amino acids: CLRASGWSFEQYL.

Of note for this clonotype: A junction end diverges from the germline sequence, so it may reflect a read error. This sequence joins TRBV11-1 and TRBJ2-5; weak D call: TRBD2 (5 bases). Looked up from germline, CDR1 is SGHAT and CDR2 is FQDESV (reference sequence). The CDR3 has 14 amino acids. CDR3 protein: CASNPGLYQETQYF. CDR3 coding DNA: TGTGCGAGCAACCCCGGACTGTACCAAGAGACCCAGTACTTC.

This clonotype came up once. The CDR3 does not close with the conserved phenylalanine or tryptophan, likely indicating a read error. The chain has TRBV11-1 and TRBJ2-7; D ambiguous. The germline V gene encodes CDR1 SGHAT and CDR2 FQDESV (reference sequence). The CDR3 contains 14 residues. The CDR3 nucleotides read TGTTCCAACAGCCACTGGGTCAGCTCCTACGAGCAGTACATC. Amino acids: CSNSHWVSSYEQYI.

This clonotype showed up just a few times. The chain has TRBV5-1 and TRBJ2-7, with D unresolved. From germline, CDR1 is SGHRS and CDR2 YFSETQ. The CDR3 is 13 residues long. Trimming took 0 bases from V and 3 from J, leaving 7 bases between them. The CDR3, as DNA: TGCGCCAGCAGCTTGGATTCGGGCTACGAGCAGTACTTC. Translation: CASSLDSGYEQYF. The complete variable domain, with remaining parts taken from reference TRBV5-1 and TRBJ2-7, reads KAGVTQTPRYLIKTRGQQVTLSCSPISGHRSVSWYQQTPGQGLQFLFEYFSETQRNKGNFPGRFSGRQFSNSRSEMNVSTLELGDSALYLCASSLDSGYEQYFGPGTRLTVT.

Note on this clonotype: The junction does not match germline at one end; this may be a read error. The chain employs TRBV29-1 and TRBJ2-7; D call uncertain. The CDR3 is 13 amino acids. Germline V lookup: CDR1 SQVTM, CDR2 ANQGSEA. CDR3 coding DNA: TGCAGCGTGCGGTGGGATACCTCCTACGAGCATTACTTC. This sequence encodes CSVRWDTSYEHYF.

This clonotype was picked up one time. The CDR3 ends on some other residue instead of the conserved phenylalanine or tryptophan, so this is likely a read error. The V gene is TRBV12-3 or TRBV12-4, the J gene TRBJ2-1, with TRBD1 matching over 8 bases. The CDR3 loop spans 14 amino acids. The CDR3 nucleotides are TGTGTCAGCAATACCCAGGACAGGGAAAGTGAGCAGTTCATC. Translation: CVSNTQDRESEQFI.

Concerning this clonotype: The conserved closing phenylalanine or tryptophan is absent in this CDR3, likely reflecting a read error. The V call is TRBV28, the J call TRBJ2-3; 8 nucleotides agree with TRBD2. Germline-derived CDR1 and CDR2 are MDHEN and SYDVKM. V lost 7 bases to trimming and J lost 4 bases; unmatched junction nucleotides: 13. CDR3 length equals 16 residues. This chain's CDR3 is CASTSFYGRGADTQYY. In DNA form, the CDR3 reads TGTGCCAGCACAAGCTTCTACGGGAGGGGCGCAGATACGCAGTATTAT.

CDR3 bases: TGCAGCGTTGAAGGGACTGCGGGATCGAACTATGGCTACACCTTC. Its protein is CSVEGTAGSNYGYTF. The rearrangement uses TRBV29-1 and TRBJ1-2, with D unclear. There are 15 residues in the CDR3. Trimming stripped 1 base from V and 2 bases from J, with 14 bases between. Germline V gene data show CDR1 as SQVTM and CDR2 as ANQGSEA.

J is TRBJ2-3 and V is TRBV29-1, with 7 nucleotides matching TRBD2. The length of the CDR3 is 15 residues. The V gene's germline CDR1 is SQVTM and CDR2 ANQGSEA. J was trimmed by 1 base and V by 3 bases; bases with no gene match: 7. The CDR3 loop reads CSVEPSGIGTDTQYF. The CDR3 bases are TGCAGCGTTGAGCCTAGCGGTATTGGCACAGATACGCAGTATTTT.

Regarding this clonotype: This clone may be a read error of a much larger clone one base away. J is TRBJ2-1 and V is TRBV30; a weak D match, TRBD1 (6 bases). There are 13 residues in the CDR3. V lost 5 bases and J lost 2, with 10 bases in between. Germline V gives CDR1 GTSNPN, CDR2 SVGIG (reference sequence). For the CDR3, the DNA is TGTGCCTGGGTACAGGGCACCTACAATGAGCAGTTCTTC. This codes for CAWVQGTYNEQFF.

CDR3: CSARDWSGAGGMRYNEQFF. The CDR3 nucleotides read TGCAGTGCTAGAGATTGGAGCGGAGCGGGAGGAATGAGGTACAATGAGCAGTTCTTC. The chain is built from TRBV20-1 and TRBJ2-1, with TRBD2 matching 9 bases. This CDR3 is built from 19 residues. The V gene's germline CDR1 is DFQATT and CDR2 SNEGSKA (reference sequence). The V and J ends lost 0 bases and 4 bases, in that order; junction bases with no gene match: 16.

This chain links TRBV20-1 with TRBJ1-2; the D gene is possibly TRBD1 (5 bases). There are 13 residues in the CDR3. Germline V gene sequence: CDR1 DFQATT, CDR2 SNEGSKA (reference sequence). The V end lost 6 bases, the J end lost 4 bases, and 15 bases lay between the germline ends. The CDR3 region is CSAAHGAGYGYTF. For the CDR3, the DNA is TGCAGTGCCGCACATGGGGCGGGCTATGGCTACACCTTC.

The gene calls are TRBV11-2 and TRBJ2-1, with D possibly matching TRBD2 (5 bases). The CDR3 sequence is 12 residues long. V lost 9 bases to trimming and J lost 10 bases, with 16 bases between them. The germline V gene encodes CDR1 SGHAT and CDR2 FQNNGV. As DNA, the CDR3 is TGTGCCAGTATGAGACTACTTGACGAGCAGTTCTTC. It encodes CASMRLLDEQFF.

In the case of this clonotype: One junction end disagrees with the germline gene, perhaps due to a read error. The gene calls are TRBV4-1 and TRBJ1-1; no clear D. From germline, CDR1 is MGHRA and CDR2 YSYEKL. The CDR3 is made up of 12 amino acids. CDR3 protein: CASSHEKTEAFF. CDR3 sequence (DNA): TGCGCTAGCAGCCATGAGAAGACTGAAGCTTTCTTT.

With regard to this clonotype: Germline and junction disagree at one end, which may indicate a read error. This chain joins TRBV12-3 or TRBV12-4 and TRBJ2-2, with a possible D match to TRBD2 (6 bases). The CDR3 spans 13 residues. The CDR3 region has the DNA TGTGCCGCTCCCGGGGGAAATACCGGGGAGCTGTATTTT. Translation gives CAAPGGNTGELYF.

This clonotype was detected once. As the CDR3 is not closed by the conserved phenylalanine or tryptophan, this likely results from a read error. The chain has TRBV20-1 and TRBJ1-5; the match to TRBD1 covers 8 bases. Germline values: CDR1 DFQATT, CDR2 SNEGSKA (reference sequence). This CDR3 is built from 20 residues. The junction had 18 bases not matched to a gene; V was cut back by 2 bases and J by 0 bases. CDR3 DNA: TGCAGTGCTAGACAACCCGGACGGACAGGGAATTCAAATAGCAATCAGCCCCAGCATCTT. Translation: CSARQPGRTGNSNSNQPQHL.

Remarks on this clonotype: The junction shows a germline mismatch at one end, possibly a read error. This chain joins TRBV11-2 and TRBJ2-2, with D possibly matching TRBD2 (6 bases). The CDR3 covers 16 residues. Germline V gene sequence: CDR1 SGHAT, CDR2 FQNNGV. The CDR3 here is CTSSPSRRVHTGELFF. The CDR3 DNA sequence: TGTACCAGCAGCCCTAGCAGGAGGGTCCACACAGGGGAGCTGTTTTTT.

Remarks on this clonotype: The junction differs from germline at one of its ends, possibly a read error. The rearrangement uses TRBV20-1 and TRBJ2-7, with 7 bases identical to TRBD1. The CDR3 is 12 amino acids. In germline, CDR1 is DFQATT, CDR2 SNEGSKA (reference sequence). This CDR3 is CSGTGQVKEQYF. The CDR3 DNA follows: TGCAGTGGCACCGGACAGGTGAAGGAGCAGTACTTT.

Regarding this clonotype: A read error is possible here, since a much larger clone lies one base away. The chain joins TRBV9 to TRBJ2-4; 7 bases match TRBD1. This CDR3 region has 14 residues. Germline values: CDR1 SGDLS, CDR2 YYNGEE. V shed 6 bases, J shed 7 bases, and the junction held 10 bases outside the gene matches. In DNA, the CDR3 is TGTGCCAGCACCCTCCATGGACAGGTTAACATTCAGTACTTC. Translation: CASTLHGQVNIQYF.

Comment on this clonotype: The junction does not match germline at one end; this may be a read error. V and J are TRBV28 and TRBJ1-3; D remains ambiguous. Germline V gene lookup returns CDR1 MDHEN and CDR2 SYDVKM. The CDR3 spans 16 residues. CDR3 sequence: CASTPFWKSARNTTYF. CDR3 sequence (DNA): TGTGCCAGCACCCCTTTTTGGAAAAGCGCTAGAAACACCACATATTTT.

The V gene is TRBV20-1, the J gene TRBJ2-3; D possibly corresponds to TRBD1 (6 bases). CDR3 length: 16 residues. V was cut by 8 bases and J by 10 bases, with 31 bases left in between. Germline values: CDR1 DFQATT, CDR2 SNEGSKA (reference sequence). The CDR3 spells CSPVRGRQGPVSAQYF. The CDR3 DNA reads as TGCAGTCCTGTAAGAGGCAGGCAGGGGCCGGTTTCAGCGCAGTATTTT.

With regard to this clonotype: In this CDR3 the conserved last residue, phenylalanine or tryptophan, is missing, so a read error is likely. This sequence joins TRBV29-1 and TRBJ2-6; a possible D gene is TRBD2 (5 bases). This CDR3 contains 16 residues. CDR1 is SQVTM, CDR2 ANQGSEA, per germline. The CDR3 region has the DNA TGCAGCGCTTGGGCCCTCGGGAACTCTGGGGTCAACGTCCTGACTCTC. Amino acids: CSAWALGNSGVNVLTL.

Concerning this clonotype: One end of the junction fails to match germline, which may point to a read error. This chain uses TRBV6-2 or TRBV6-3 with TRBJ2-5, with a tentative D call TRBD2 (5 bases). Per germline, CDR1 MNHEY and CDR2 SVGEGT. The CDR3 is 15 residues long. The CDR3 coding sequence is TGTGCCACCGCGACCCTTACCCGACCCGGGGAGACCCAGAACTTC. Translated, it gives CATATLTRPGETQNF.